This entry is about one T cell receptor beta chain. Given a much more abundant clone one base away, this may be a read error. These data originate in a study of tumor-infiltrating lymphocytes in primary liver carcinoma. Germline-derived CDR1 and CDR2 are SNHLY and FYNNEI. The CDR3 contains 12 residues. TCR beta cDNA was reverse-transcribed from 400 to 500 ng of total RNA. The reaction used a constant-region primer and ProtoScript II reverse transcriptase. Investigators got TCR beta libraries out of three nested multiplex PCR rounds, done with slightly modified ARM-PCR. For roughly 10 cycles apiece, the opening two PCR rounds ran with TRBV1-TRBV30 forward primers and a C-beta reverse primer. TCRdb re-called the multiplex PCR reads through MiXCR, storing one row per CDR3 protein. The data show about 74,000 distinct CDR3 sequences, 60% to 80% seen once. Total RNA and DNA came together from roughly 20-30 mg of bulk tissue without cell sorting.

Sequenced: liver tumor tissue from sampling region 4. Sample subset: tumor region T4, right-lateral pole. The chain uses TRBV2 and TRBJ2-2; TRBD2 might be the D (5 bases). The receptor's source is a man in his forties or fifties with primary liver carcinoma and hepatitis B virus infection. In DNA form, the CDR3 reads TGTGCCGGCAGTGGAGGTGGCGGGGAGCTGTTTTTT. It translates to CAGSGGGGELFF. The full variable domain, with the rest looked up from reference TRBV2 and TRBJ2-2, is EPEVTQTPSHQVTQMGQEVILRCVPISNHLYFYWYRQILGQKVEFLVSFYNNEISEKSEIFDDQFSVERPDGSNFTLKIRSTKLEDSAMYFCAGSGGGGELFFGEGSRLTVL.